Below are 15 T cell receptor beta chains sequenced from a single sample in a study of control samples from healthy donors and cancer patients. Here immunoSEQ multiplex PCR was the method, and the copy in TCRdb shows in-frame clones only, minus some. The sample lists some 64,000 clones; 80% to 90% were seen once. Sequencing was performed on PBMCs. All receptors come from a woman aged 45-60 years with head and neck cancer.

This rearrangement joins TRBV5-1 to TRBJ2-4, with D perhaps matching TRBD1 (6 bases). Trimming removed 0 bases from V and 1 base from J, with 14 bases in between. Per the germline V gene, CDR1 is SGHRS and CDR2 is YFSETQ. This CDR3 contains 17 residues. This chain's CDR3 is CASSLARGIAAKNIQYF. The CDR3 nucleotides are TGCGCCAGCAGCTTGGCCAGGGGAATAGCGGCCAAAAACATTCAGTACTTC. Looking up the rest from reference TRBV5-1 and TRBJ2-4 gives the full variable domain: KAGVTQTPRYLIKTRGQQVTLSCSPISGHRSVSWYQQTPGQGLQFLFEYFSETQRNKGNFPGRFSGRQFSNSRSEMNVSTLELGDSALYLCASSLARGIAAKNIQYFGAGTRLSVL.

This chain uses TRBV19 with TRBJ1-2; possibly TRBD1 for D (6 bases). Trimming shortened V by 7 bases and J by 2 bases, and 11 bases separated the two germline ends. The CDR3 has 13 residues. Germline CDR1 reads LNHDA; CDR2 reads SQIVND (reference sequence). The CDR3 loop is CASNFGQNYGYTF. Here the CDR3 DNA reads TGTGCCAGTAATTTCGGACAGAACTATGGCTACACCTTC.

V usage is TRBV25-1 and J usage is TRBJ2-3; possibly TRBD1 or TRBD2 for D (7 bases each). The V gene's germline CDR1 is MGHDK and CDR2 SYGVNS. The V gene lost 10 bases and the J gene lost 1 base, with 12 bases spanning the gap. This CDR3 spans 13 amino acids. Written as DNA, the CDR3 is TGTGCCACCGCAGGGGGGGGCACAGATACGCAGTATTTT. It codes for CATAGGGTDTQYF.

The chain combines TRBV23-1 with TRBJ1-4; 10 bases map to TRBD1. TRBV23-1 is designated an ORF whose function remains uncertain. Losses at the gene ends were 2 bases for V and 0 bases for J; bases not matched to a gene: 6. This CDR3 spans 18 amino acids. The CDR3 DNA reads as TGCGCCAGCAGTCAAAACGCCGGGACAGGGGCAACTAATGAAAAACTGTTTTTT. It encodes CASSQNAGTGATNEKLFF.

Turning to this clone: The sample holds other DNA sequences that translate to the same CDR3. The chain is built from TRBV5-1 and TRBJ2-5, with D hard to call. Trimming stripped 4 bases from V and 2 bases from J, with 9 bases between. The germline V gene has CDR1 SGHRS and CDR2 YFSETQ. The CDR3 totals 13 residues. The CDR3 coding sequence is TGCGCCAGCAGCCCCGGGCTACAAGAGACCCAGTACTTC. Protein: CASSPGLQETQYF.

This rearrangement joins TRBV5-1 to TRBJ2-6; perhaps TRBD1 as D (6 bases). V was trimmed by 4 bases and J by 0 bases, leaving 17 bases between them. The CDR3 is 18 residues long. Germline-derived CDR1 and CDR2 are SGHRS and YFSETQ. CDR3 DNA sequence: TGCGCCAGCAGCCATCGGACAGTTGAAACCTCTGGGGCCAACGTCCTGACTTTC. Its protein is CASSHRTVETSGANVLTF.

This clone was counted a few times. The CDR3 region has the DNA TGTGCCAGCAGTGAAAGGGGGAGTACAGATACGCAGTATTTT. It yields the protein CASSERGSTDTQYF. The chain has TRBV6-4 and TRBJ2-3; D possibly corresponds to TRBD1 (6 bases). Germline-derived CDR1 and CDR2 are MRHNA and SNTAGT. V was shortened by 3 bases and J by 3 bases, with 10 bases between the two germline ends. The CDR3 is 14 residues long.

The chain joins TRBV27 to TRBJ2-3, with 8 bases that match TRBD1. J gave up 2 bases and V 2 bases, and 3 bases lay outside the gene matches. The germline V gene encodes CDR1 MNHEY and CDR2 SMNVEV (reference sequence). The CDR3 is 15 amino acids. CDR3 region: CASSLIQGATDTQYF. CDR3 coding DNA: TGTGCCAGCAGTTTAATCCAGGGGGCCACAGATACGCAGTATTTT.

This clone has just one count. This chain connects TRBV29-1 to TRBJ1-2, with D possibly matching TRBD1 (5 bases). Germline CDR1 is SQVTM and CDR2 is ANQGSEA. Trimming stripped 7 bases from V and 2 bases from J, with 14 bases between. This CDR3 has 13 amino acids. CDR3 in DNA: TGCAGCGCCGGTGGGGCCCTGAACTATGGCTACACCTTC. Translation: CSAGGALNYGYTF. The entire variable domain, with the rest obtained from reference TRBV29-1 and TRBJ1-2, is as follows: SAVISQKPSRDICQRGTSLTIQCQVDSQVTMMFWYRQQPGQSLTLIATANQGSEATYESGFVIDKFPISRPNLTFSTLTVSNMSPEDSSIYLCSAGGALNYGYTFGSGTRLTVV.

This clone appeared a single time. The chain combines TRBV2 with TRBJ2-1, with unresolved D. The germline V gene encodes CDR1 SNHLY and CDR2 FYNNEI. Trimming stripped 8 bases from V and 3 bases from J, with 8 bases between. CDR3 length: 12 amino acids. The CDR3 sequence: CASHEDYNEQFF. The CDR3 nucleotides read TGTGCCAGCCATGAGGACTACAATGAGCAGTTCTTC.

The chain combines TRBV24-1 with TRBJ1-1; 7 nucleotides match TRBD1. Germline assignment: CDR1 KGHDR and CDR2 SFDVKD. V dropped 6 bases and J dropped 7; count of bases not matched to a gene: 7. The CDR3 totals 13 residues. The CDR3 DNA follows: TGTGCCACCAGTAACCTACCAGGGGGTGAAGCTTTCTTT. It codes for CATSNLPGGEAFF.

The chain couples TRBV28 to TRBJ1-6; D is perhaps TRBD1 (6 bases). V shed 10 bases and J shed 7 bases, with 17 bases lying between them. Germline CDR1 and CDR2: MDHEN and SYDVKM. The CDR3 has 14 amino acids. CDR3 residues: CAILRGAPNSPLHF. The CDR3 bases are TGTGCCATTCTGCGGGGGGCGCCGAATTCACCCCTCCACTTT.

The genes are TRBV9 and TRBJ1-1; D gene uncertain. V was shortened by 4 bases and J by 6 bases, with 19 bases between the two germline ends. The CDR3 runs to 15 residues. Per the germline V gene, CDR1 is SGDLS and CDR2 is YYNGEE. CDR3 region: CASSLVSVEGAEAFF. The CDR3, as DNA: TGTGCCAGCAGCCTAGTTTCGGTCGAGGGTGCTGAAGCTTTCTTT.

This clone is a singleton in its sample. The chain couples TRBV29-1 to TRBJ2-7, with D possibly being TRBD2 (5 bases). V was clipped by 0 bases and J by 5 bases, with 11 bases between them. This CDR3 has 13 residues. Germline CDR1 reads SQVTM; CDR2 reads ANQGSEA. The CDR3 DNA reads TGCAGCGTTGAAGATGAGGGTAAGAACGAGCAGTACTTC. Translation: CSVEDEGKNEQYF.

This chain joins TRBV20-1 and TRBJ1-2; the D is unclear. Trimming cost V 1 base and J 6 bases, with 6 bases left between them. The CDR3 is 11 residues long. Germline CDR1 reads DFQATT; CDR2 reads SNEGSKA (reference sequence). This chain's CDR3 is CSARGADGYTF. CDR3 DNA sequence: TGCAGTGCTAGAGGGGCGGATGGCTACACCTTC.